Described below is a single TCR beta chain sequence and its context. No antigen is known for it. V lost 2 bases and J lost 7, with 15 bases in between. The CDR3 consists of 16 residues. The germline CDR1 and CDR2 sequences are LNHDA and SQIVND (reference sequence). The sample belongs to a study of graft-versus-host responses after intestinal transplantation. The overall study: In this cohort, recipients had multivisceral, liver-intestinal, or isolated intestinal transplants. Overall study findings and caveats: GvH clones appeared in recipient marrow, some first in ileum or blood.

Profiling relied on immunoSEQ multiplex PCR, and the TCRdb table lists in-frame clones only, not all of them. The sample yields about 20,000 clones, approximately 89% seen once. Bone marrow obtained following transplant was drawn from the posterior iliac crest or from another site. The TCR sequence derives from a human patient who received an intestinal transplant, so some T cells may come from the graft donor. The material sequenced was bone marrow, taken around 120 days after transplant. The chain joins TRBV19 to TRBJ1-6; D remains ambiguous. The CDR3 loop is CASSIMEGRSNSPLHF. For the CDR3, the DNA is TGTGCCAGTAGTATAATGGAGGGCAGGAGCAATTCACCCCTCCACTTT. The full variable domain, in which reference TRBV19 and TRBJ1-6 provide the parts outside the CDR3, is DGGITQSPKYLFRKEGQNVTLSCEQNLNHDAMYWYRQDPGQGLRLIYYSQIVNDFQKGDIAEGYSVSREKKESFPLTVTSAQKNPTAFYLCASSIMEGRSNSPLHFGNGTRLTVT.